Listed here are 23 T cell receptor beta chains from one sample, sequenced in a study of PD-1 blockade in mismatch repair-deficient tumors. Some clones are missing from TCRdb's copy, which holds only in-frame ones; the method was immunoSEQ multiplex PCR. The sample records some 120,000 clones, more than 85% being singletons. Sample: peripheral blood, taken 44 weeks after starting pembrolizumab. The receptors here all came from an adult with mismatch repair-deficient cancer.

The chain couples TRBV2 to TRBJ2-7, with D possibly called TRBD1 or TRBD2 (5 bases each). This CDR3 region has 17 residues. Germline V lookup: CDR1 SNHLY, CDR2 FYNNEI. The ends were cut back, 6 bases at V and 6 bases at J, with 27 bases in the middle. In DNA form, the CDR3 reads TGTGCCAGCAGGGGACCTACACAAGGTACCCCTTCGGTCGAGCAGTACTTC. Translated: CASRGPTQGTPSVEQYF. The full variable domain, in which reference TRBV2 and TRBJ2-7 provide the parts outside the CDR3, is EPEVTQTPSHQVTQMGQEVILRCVPISNHLYFYWYRQILGQKVEFLVSFYNNEISEKSEIFDDQFSVERPDGSNFTLKIRSTKLEDSAMYFCASRGPTQGTPSVEQYFGPGTRLTVT.

The rearrangement joins TRBV7-8 to TRBJ2-3; D unclear. Germline V gene lookup returns CDR1 SGHVS and CDR2 FQNEAQ. This CDR3 spans 11 amino acids. Trimming cost V 4 bases and J 9 bases, with 8 bases left between them. The CDR3 loop reads CASSSGRTQYF. The CDR3 DNA sequence: TGTGCCAGCAGCTCCGGGCGAACGCAGTATTTT.

This sequence joins TRBV5-6 and TRBJ2-7, with 8 bases fitting TRBD1. Unmatched junction bases numbered 10, after V lost 4 bases and J lost 4 bases. The CDR3 is 15 residues long. The germline V gene encodes CDR1 SGHDT and CDR2 YYEEEE. In nucleotides, the CDR3 is TGTGCCAGCAGCCCGAGGTGGGACAGGCCATACGAGCAGTACTTC. Protein: CASSPRWDRPYEQYF.

The V and J genes are TRBV11-2 and TRBJ2-3; unclear D gene. Germline V gene lookup returns CDR1 SGHAT and CDR2 FQNNGV. This CDR3 spans 11 amino acids. V was cut by 1 base and J by 4 bases, with 0 bases left in between. The CDR3 sequence is CASSLADTQYF. CDR3 sequence (DNA): TGTGCCAGCAGCTTAGCAGATACGCAGTATTTT.

The chain has TRBV5-1 and TRBJ2-1; TRBD2 matches at 9 bases. CDR1 and CDR2 from the germline V gene are SGHRS and YFSETQ. The CDR3 has 17 residues. After removal of 5 bases from V and 4 bases from J, the junction contained 13 bases not matched to a gene. CDR3 sequence reads: CASRDPRGRGIYNEQFF. The CDR3 DNA follows: TGCGCCAGCAGAGATCCGCGCGGGAGGGGAATTTACAATGAGCAGTTCTTC.

This sequence joins TRBV6-5 and TRBJ1-1, with no clear D. CDR3 size: 14 residues. Trimming removed 0 bases from V and 5 bases from J, with 10 bases in between. Germline lookup yields CDR1 MNHEY and CDR2 SVGAGI. The CDR3 spells CASSYSAATTEAFF. The DNA of the CDR3 is TGTGCCAGCAGTTACTCTGCAGCGACGACTGAAGCTTTCTTT.

The genes are TRBV5-5 and TRBJ2-1; maybe TRBD1 (5 bases). CDR1 is SGHKS, CDR2 YYEKEE, per germline (reference sequence). This CDR3 contains 13 residues. Trimming left V 4 bases short and J 7 bases short, with 12 bases between. Here the CDR3 reads CASSIYPGNEQFF. In nucleotides, the CDR3 is TGTGCCAGCAGCATATACCCAGGGAATGAGCAGTTCTTC.

The chain carries TRBV4-1 and TRBJ2-7, with D perhaps given as TRBD1 or TRBD2 (5 bases each). Germline lookup yields CDR1 MGHRA and CDR2 YSYEKL. This CDR3 region has 14 residues. The V gene lost 6 bases and the J gene lost 1 base, with 13 bases spanning the gap. CDR3 in DNA: TGCGCCAGCAGTCAACTAGGGGATTCCTACGAGCAGTACTTC. It codes for CASSQLGDSYEQYF.

In DNA, the CDR3 is TGTGCCAGCACCGAGCCGAGGGGGGCTAACTATGGCTACACCTTC. It encodes CASTEPRGANYGYTF. The chain recombines TRBV28 with TRBJ1-2; tentatively, D is TRBD1 (6 bases). Deletions cut 7 bases from V and 0 bases from J, with 15 bases between. The CDR3 has 15 amino acids. Germline V lookup: CDR1 MDHEN, CDR2 SYDVKM.

The genes are TRBV15 and TRBJ2-3; D is undetermined. The V end was cut by 0 bases, the J end by 0 bases, with 7 bases between. Germline V gene sequence: CDR1 LNHNV, CDR2 YYDKDF (reference sequence). The CDR3 consists of 15 residues. The CDR3 here is CATSRDGLSTDTQYF. The CDR3 region has the DNA TGTGCCACCAGCAGAGATGGTCTTAGCACAGATACGCAGTATTTT.

The rearrangement joins TRBV29-1 to TRBJ2-2; possible D gene TRBD1, 5 bases. This CDR3 spans 11 amino acids. CDR1 and CDR2 (germline): SQVTM, ANQGSEA. V lost 2 bases and J lost 8, with 6 bases in between. CDR3 region: CSVEYRGELFF. Here the CDR3 DNA reads TGCAGCGTTGAATACAGGGGGGAGCTGTTTTTT.

The V call is TRBV4-2, the J call TRBJ2-7, with TRBD1 as a possible D gene (5 bases). CDR1 LGHNA and CDR2 YNFKEQ come from the germline V gene. V was pared by 3 bases and J by 3 bases, with 12 bases between. The CDR3 covers 14 residues. CDR3 sequence: CASSQETEFYEQYF. The DNA of the CDR3 is TGTGCCAGCAGCCAGGAGACAGAATTCTACGAGCAGTACTTC.

The V gene is TRBV7-9, the J gene TRBJ2-3; D is undetermined. Germline CDR1 and CDR2: SEHNR and FQNEAQ (reference sequence). The CDR3 is 17 amino acids. V lost 4 bases and J 1 base, leaving 18 bases between the germline ends. The CDR3 loop is CASSSHERREGTDTQYF. For the CDR3, the DNA is TGTGCCAGCAGCTCCCATGAGCGCAGAGAGGGCACAGATACGCAGTATTTT.

V and J are TRBV9 and TRBJ2-7, with a tentative D call TRBD1 (6 bases). V shed 4 bases and J shed 2 bases, with 10 bases lying between them. This CDR3 contains 13 residues. Germline V lookup: CDR1 SGDLS, CDR2 YYNGEE. In DNA, the CDR3 is TGTGCCAGCAGCCCCCCAGGGGCCTACGAGCAGTACTTC. It yields the protein CASSPPGAYEQYF.

This clone qualifies as medium-sized (0.01 to 0.1%). The V call is TRBV15, the J call TRBJ2-7; D may match TRBD1 or TRBD2 (6 bases each). The V gene lost 1 base and the J gene lost 6 bases, with 10 bases spanning the gap. CDR3 length: 13 residues. Germline assignment: CDR1 LNHNV and CDR2 YYDKDF (reference sequence). The CDR3 DNA sequence: TGTGCCACCAGCAGAGTAGGGGGGTGCGAGCAGTACTTC. Encoded protein: CATSRVGGCEQYF.

V is TRBV5-1 and J is TRBJ1-4, with 8 bases that match TRBD1. The V gene end was trimmed by 0 bases and the J gene end by 8 bases; junction bases not matched to a gene: 9. Germline CDR1 reads SGHRS; CDR2 reads YFSETQ. The CDR3 spans 16 residues. The CDR3 is CASSLGTGYKEEKLFF. The CDR3 DNA reads TGCGCCAGCAGCTTGGGGACAGGGTATAAGGAAGAAAAACTGTTTTTT. Complete variable domain (other parts from reference TRBV5-1 and TRBJ1-4): KAGVTQTPRYLIKTRGQQVTLSCSPISGHRSVSWYQQTPGQGLQFLFEYFSETQRNKGNFPGRFSGRQFSNSRSEMNVSTLELGDSALYLCASSLGTGYKEEKLFFGSGTQLSVL.

The chain combines TRBV4-3 with TRBJ2-3, with D tentatively TRBD2 (6 bases). From germline, CDR1 is LGHNA and CDR2 YSLEER. The CDR3 runs 18 residues. The V gene lost 0 bases and the J gene lost 1 base, with 17 bases spanning the gap. Here the CDR3 DNA reads TGCGCCAGCAGCCAAGATGGGTTTGTGGGCGGGGGCACAGATACGCAGTATTTT. This codes for CASSQDGFVGGGTDTQYF.

This clone turned up a few times. The chain links TRBV4-1 to TRBJ1-5; no clear D gene. Germline loops: CDR1 MGHRA, CDR2 YSYEKL. The CDR3 runs 13 residues. The V end lost 5 bases, the J end lost 6 bases, and 11 bases lay between the germline ends. The CDR3, as DNA: TGCGCCAGCAGCTCGATCCCGTCTCAGCCCCAGCATTTT. As protein: CASSSIPSQPQHF.

The chain is built from TRBV5-1 and TRBJ1-1; possibly TRBD1 for D (6 bases). CDR1 and CDR2 from the germline V gene are SGHRS and YFSETQ. CDR3 length: 14 residues. V gave up 4 bases and J gave up 1 base, with 11 bases separating them. The CDR3 bases are TGCGCCAGCAGCCAGGGAGGGGGGAACACTGAAGCTTTCTTT. This encodes CASSQGGGNTEAFF.

V usage is TRBV4-1 and J usage is TRBJ1-1; D possibly corresponds to TRBD1 (6 bases). V dropped 3 bases and J dropped 11 bases, with 19 bases sitting between them. Per the germline V gene, CDR1 is MGHRA and CDR2 is YSYEKL. The CDR3 spans 14 residues. The CDR3 here is CASSHDPGRGDAFF. The CDR3 coding sequence is TGCGCCAGCAGCCACGACCCAGGCAGGGGCGACGCTTTCTTT.

This chain uses TRBV5-5 with TRBJ2-7, with a possible D match to TRBD1 (6 bases). V lost 1 base and J 1 base, leaving 12 bases between the germline ends. Germline-derived CDR1 and CDR2 are SGHKS and YYEKEE (reference sequence). CDR3 size: 15 residues. The CDR3 sequence is CASSLSHTGSYEQYF. Written as DNA, the CDR3 is TGTGCCAGCAGCTTGAGTCATACAGGGTCCTACGAGCAGTACTTC.

CDR3 sequence reads: CAISAKGWEQYF. The CDR3 DNA sequence: TGTGCCATCAGTGCGAAGGGGTGGGAGCAGTACTTC. This sequence joins TRBV10-3 and TRBJ2-7; weak D call: TRBD1 (5 bases). The CDR3 loop spans 12 amino acids. The germline gives CDR1 ENHRY, CDR2 SYGVKD. V was trimmed by 4 bases and J by 7 bases, leaving 11 bases between them.

This clone was recorded many times. The chain couples TRBV5-4 to TRBJ2-1, with TRBD2 matching over 8 bases. This CDR3 is built from 19 residues. The germline V gene encodes CDR1 SGHNT and CDR2 YYREEE (reference sequence). V shed 4 bases and J 0 bases; nucleotides not matched to a gene: 15. The CDR3 DNA reads as TGTGCCAGCAGCCCGTGGACTCGCGGGAGGTTAAGCTCCTACAATGAGCAGTTCTTC. It specifies CASSPWTRGRLSSYNEQFF.